This T cell receptor (beta chain) was found in a study of T cells after yellow fever vaccination. This clonotype was counted many times. Researchers made TCR cDNA using 5'RACE template switching, and this step added a universal primer site and UMIs. TCRdb redid the calling of the 5' RACE reads with MiXCR, one entry per CDR3 protein. The sample carries 310,000 or so distinct CDR3 sequences, about 6.9% recorded once. This CDR3 contains 14 residues. Trimming removed 10 bases at V and 8 bases at J, with 18 bases between. Germline assignment: CDR1 MNHNS and CDR2 SASEGT. V gene TRBV6-1 combines with J gene TRBJ1-6; D not resolved. The specimen comprised PBMCs, sampled more than 40 days after the first yellow fever vaccination. This sequence was found in a man aged 18 to 29 who received the YFV17D yellow fever vaccine. In DNA, the CDR3 is TGTGCCACCAACGAAGTATGGCGAGATTCACCCCTCCACTTT. It translates to CATNEVWRDSPLHF.